These 2 T cell receptor beta chains were all obtained from the same sample, sequenced in a study of shared clonotypes between healthy human individuals. TCRdb keeps only in-frame clones here, not all; method: immunoSEQ multiplex PCR. The table includes over a million clones, around 95% detected once. The sample comprised naive CD4+ T cells sorted from blood. Regarding subset: CD45RA+ positively selected. The source of these receptors is a man aged 25 to 40 in good health.

This rearrangement joins TRBV19 to TRBJ1-1, with 12 bases aligning to TRBD1. The ends lost 3 bases at V and 11 bases at J; junction bases unmatched: 16. CDR3 length equals 17 residues. The germline V gene has CDR1 LNHDA and CDR2 SQIVND (reference sequence). The CDR3 here is CASSILQGTGGIREAFF. The CDR3 DNA follows: TGTGCCAGTAGTATCCTCCAAGGGACAGGGGGCATCCGAGAGGCTTTCTTT.

The chain has TRBV9 and TRBJ2-5; 7 bases align to TRBD2. Trimming took 3 bases from V and 2 from J; bases not matched to a gene: 7. The CDR3 has 15 residues. Looked up from germline, CDR1 is SGDLS and CDR2 is YYNGEE. In nucleotides, the CDR3 is TGTGCCAGCAGCGCCTCTACTAGCGCACAAGAGACCCAGTACTTC. Residues: CASSASTSAQETQYF. Together with reference TRBV9 and TRBJ2-5, the CDR3 gives the full variable domain: DSGVTQTPKHLITATGQRVTLRCSPRSGDLSVYWYQQSLDQGLQFLIQYYNGEERAKGNILERFSAQQFPDLHSELNLSSLELGDSALYFCASSASTSAQETQYFGPGTRLLVL.